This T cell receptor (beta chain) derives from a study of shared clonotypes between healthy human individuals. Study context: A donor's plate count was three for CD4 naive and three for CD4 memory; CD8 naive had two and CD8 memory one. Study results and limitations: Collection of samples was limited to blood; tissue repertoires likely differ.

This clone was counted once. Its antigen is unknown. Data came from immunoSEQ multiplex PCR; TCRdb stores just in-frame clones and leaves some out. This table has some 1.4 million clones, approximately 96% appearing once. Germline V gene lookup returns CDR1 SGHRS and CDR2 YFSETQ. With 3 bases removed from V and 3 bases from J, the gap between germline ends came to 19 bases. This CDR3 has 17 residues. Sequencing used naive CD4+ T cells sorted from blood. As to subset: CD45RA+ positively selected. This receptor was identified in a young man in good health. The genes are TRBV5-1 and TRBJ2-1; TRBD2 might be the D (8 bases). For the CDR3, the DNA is TGCGCCAGCAGCTCCGGACTAGCAGGGGGTTTCTACAATGAGCAGTTCTTC. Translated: CASSSGLAGGFYNEQFF. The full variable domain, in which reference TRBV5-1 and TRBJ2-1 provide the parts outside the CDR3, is KAGVTQTPRYLIKTRGQQVTLSCSPISGHRSVSWYQQTPGQGLQFLFEYFSETQRNKGNFPGRFSGRQFSNSRSEMNVSTLELGDSALYLCASSSGLAGGFYNEQFFGPGTRLTVL.